This T cell receptor beta chain was obtained from a study of CD8 T cells in ankylosing spondylitis (dated by TCRdb to the late 2010s). General notes on the study: T cell receptor beta repertoires were profiled in healthy donors and ankylosing spondylitis patients so that disease-linked TCR variants could be found. The whole study cohort included 85 to 120 healthy donors and 20 to 25 ankylosing spondylitis patients. Peripheral blood was sampled, and synovial fluid was also collected from ankylosing spondylitis patients. What the work shows at the level of the full study, not this receptor alone: The disease-linked clones showed a CD8+ phenotype and occurred at relatively low frequencies in peripheral blood. Some TCR beta motif variants had previously been reported in synovial fluid and blood of reactive arthritis patients, which suggested common disease-initiation mechanisms. Blood from ankylosing spondylitis patients appeared to be characterized by a TCR beta motif made up of under 10 highly homologous amino acid variants. Significant enrichment of the disease-linked clones was reported in matched synovial fluid samples from ankylosing spondylitis patients.

Between the V and J ends, shortened by 1 base and 1 base respectively, the junction contains 13 bases. CDR1 and CDR2, looked up from the germline V gene, are SGHTA and FQGNSA. The CDR3 sequence holds 16 residues, the cysteine and phenylalanine included. Only CDR3 DNA is held: 48 bases, read in frame from base 1. Data came from an Illumina HiSeq 2500. TCR beta libraries were prepared by quantitative 5'-RACE with molecular barcodes. Processing in the source paper ran as follows. To identify disease-linked TCR variants, a new computational method was used, one built on a probabilistic model of VDJ rearrangement. TCRdb trimmed the raw reads at Q25, called clones with MiXCR and kept productive beta chains. One record per CDR3 amino acid sequence lists the most common genes and DNA. The V and J calls and clone size are TCRdb's, not the authors'. Present in this sample are roughly 700,000 distinct CDR3 sequences, around a fifth of which were seen just once. The biggest ten clones account for about a fifth of the sample.

This clonotype was recorded many times. Its antigen is currently not known. Per-base quality was not reported, and no clone a single base away is much larger than it. The chain employs TRBV7-2 and TRBJ1-2, and TRBD1 may be the D gene, going by 5 matching bases. The sequencing sample was made of blood, either unsorted or a sorted T cell fraction (not recorded which). This clonotype was obtained from a male donor with ankylosing spondylitis. The CDR3 corresponds to CASSLDPPGVNYGYTF. The DNA is as follows: TGTGCCAGCAGCTTAGACCCCCCGGGGGTTAACTATGGCTACACCTTC.